These 25 T cell receptor beta chains share one sample of origin, sequenced in a study of blood T cell repertoires in COVID-19 (dated by TCRdb to between 2020 and 2021). Library preparation used the immunoSEQ multiplex PCR assay. TCRdb provides this immuneACCESS table in a form limited to in-frame rearrangements. Some clones are lacking; in checked studies, under half of them reflect an unresolved V gene, and why the rest are absent is not known. The table for this sample lists about 230,000 clones; roughly 84% of them were counted only once. Approximately 1.5% of the sample is taken by the ten largest. The specimen sequenced was peripheral blood. These receptor sequences come from a woman aged 40 to 55 who had recovered from COVID-19.

The rearrangement links TRBV10-3 to TRBJ2-7; unclear D gene. The germline gives CDR1 ENHRY, CDR2 SYGVKD. The V end was cut by 4 bases, the J end by 2 bases, with 15 bases between. The CDR3 runs 15 residues. In DNA form, the CDR3 reads TGTGCCATCAGTGCCCTAGAAGCCTCTCCCTACGAGCAGTACTTC. This codes for CAISALEASPYEQYF.

The chain employs TRBV3-1 (or the pseudogene TRBV3-2) and TRBJ1-4; 7 bases are shared with TRBD1. The CDR3 contains 16 residues. From germline, CDR1 is LGHDT and CDR2 YNNKEL (reference sequence). The V gene end was trimmed by 4 bases and the J gene end by 0 bases; junction bases not matched to a gene: 5. CDR3 DNA sequence: TGTGCCAGCAGCCTCCCCCAGGGGGCAACTAATGAAAAACTGTTTTTT. It codes for CASSLPQGATNEKLFF.

The V gene is TRBV20-1, the J gene TRBJ1-2; D gene unclear. V dropped 0 bases and J dropped 12 bases, with 11 bases sitting between them. Germline values: CDR1 DFQATT, CDR2 SNEGSKA (reference sequence). The CDR3 has 11 residues. The CDR3 reads CSARDLALDTF. For the CDR3, the DNA is TGCAGTGCTAGAGATCTAGCCCTAGACACCTTC.

In this sample, this clone turned up many times. The chain recombines TRBV2 with TRBJ1-3, with 7 nucleotides matching TRBD1. The ends lost 3 bases at V and 4 bases at J; junction bases unmatched: 3. The CDR3 spans 14 residues. Germline V lookup: CDR1 SNHLY, CDR2 FYNNEI. The CDR3 DNA reads TGTGCCAGCAGTGATGACAGGGTCGGAAACACCATATATTTT. It codes for CASSDDRVGNTIYF.

The chain links TRBV7-2 to TRBJ2-2; 8 bases agree with TRBD1. Germline loops: CDR1 SGHTA, CDR2 FQGNSA. There are 15 residues in the CDR3. The V gene end was trimmed by 4 bases and the J gene end by 0 bases; junction bases not matched to a gene: 1. CDR3 DNA sequence: TGTGCCAGCAGCTGGGGACAGGCGAACACCGGGGAGCTGTTTTTT. Encoded protein: CASSWGQANTGELFF.

The V and J genes are TRBV6-5 and TRBJ2-5, with TRBD2 as a possible D gene (5 bases). V shed 10 bases and J shed 4 bases, with 13 bases lying between them. Germline loops: CDR1 MNHEY, CDR2 SVGAGI. This CDR3 spans 12 amino acids. CDR3: CANQGLGETQYF. The CDR3 nucleotides are TGTGCCAACCAAGGACTCGGAGAGACCCAGTACTTC.

This clone has just a few counts. The chain recombines TRBV6-6 with TRBJ2-1, with TRBD1 matching 9 bases. The CDR3 totals 14 residues. Trimming took 7 bases from V and 5 from J; bases not matched to a gene: 6. CDR1 and CDR2 (germline): MNHNY, SVGAGI (reference sequence). DNA of the CDR3: TGTGCCAGCAAGCCCGGACAGGGGAACAATGAGCAGTTCTTC. This sequence encodes CASKPGQGNNEQFF.

The chain combines TRBV20-1 with TRBJ1-1; D not resolved. The germline V gene has CDR1 DFQATT and CDR2 SNEGSKA (reference sequence). The length of the CDR3 is 11 residues. V lost 0 bases and J lost 8, with 7 bases in between. The CDR3 loop is CSARDVREAFF. The CDR3 bases are TGCAGTGCTAGAGATGTCCGGGAAGCTTTCTTT.

J is TRBJ2-7 and V is TRBV13, with 12 positions matching TRBD2. Germline-derived CDR1 and CDR2 are PRHDT and FYEKMQ (reference sequence). With 4 bases clipped from V and 6 bases from J, the junction kept 4 bases outside the gene matches. The CDR3 is 14 amino acids. The CDR3 region is CASSSLAGGVEQYF. The CDR3 region has the DNA TGTGCCAGCAGCTCGCTAGCGGGGGGGGTCGAGCAGTACTTC.

The chain has TRBV4-1 and TRBJ2-1; perhaps TRBD1 as D (5 bases). CDR3 length: 20 residues. Germline CDR1 and CDR2: MGHRA and YSYEKL. The V end was cut by 0 bases, the J end by 0 bases, with 21 bases between. The chain's CDR3 is CASSQEVPRNRLSSYNEQFF. DNA of the CDR3: TGCGCCAGCAGCCAAGAAGTGCCGCGGAACAGGCTGAGCTCCTACAATGAGCAGTTCTTC.

The rearrangement links TRBV7-2 to TRBJ1-6; D ambiguous. The CDR3 spans 15 residues. CDR1 is SGHTA, CDR2 FQGNSA, per germline. V lost 4 bases to trimming and J lost 5 bases, with 12 bases between them. The CDR3 DNA sequence: TGTGCCAGCAGCTACTTTCAGGCCGATAATTCACCCCTCCACTTT. This codes for CASSYFQADNSPLHF.

The CDR3 bases are TGCAGCGTTACAATTTTAGCGGGTTACGAGCAGTACTTC. This translates into CSVTILAGYEQYF. V is TRBV29-1 and J is TRBJ2-7; TRBD2 aligns across 7 bases. Germline CDR1 SQVTM, CDR2 ANQGSEA. The CDR3 runs to 13 residues. With V trimmed by 5 bases and J by 4 bases, 8 bases remained unmatched.

This clone was recorded once. This chain links TRBV18 with TRBJ2-5, with 9 bases that match TRBD1. The V and J ends lost 2 bases and 3 bases, in that order; junction bases with no gene match: 10. CDR3 size: 17 residues. Germline values: CDR1 KGHSH, CDR2 LQKENI. The CDR3 DNA sequence: TGTGCCAGCTCACCATATTTCGAGGGACAGGGTAAAGAGACCCAGTACTTC. Translating gives CASSPYFEGQGKETQYF.

The gene calls are TRBV6-6 and TRBJ1-5, with 7 bases fitting TRBD1. V shed 5 bases, J shed 3 bases, and the junction held 7 bases outside the gene matches. The CDR3 runs 15 residues. Germline V gene data show CDR1 as MNHNY and CDR2 as SVGAGI (reference sequence). The CDR3, as DNA: TGTGCCAGCAGTGTACCGGGACAGCACAATCAGCCCCAGCATTTT. Translating gives CASSVPGQHNQPQHF.

The table lists this clone with a few counts. The chain joins TRBV12-3 or TRBV12-4 to TRBJ1-1; the match to TRBD1 covers 9 bases. The V and J ends lost 4 bases and 5 bases, in that order; junction bases with no gene match: 2. The CDR3 covers 13 residues. The CDR3 DNA reads as TGTGCCAGCAGTTGGACAGGGGAGACTGAAGCTTTCTTT. Its protein product is CASSWTGETEAFF.

This clone was seen just once. CDR3 in DNA: TGTGCCAGCAGCACATCGGGACAGCTTATCTATGGCTACACCTTC. Its protein product is CASSTSGQLIYGYTF. This rearrangement joins TRBV7-9 to TRBJ1-2; 7 bases are shared with TRBD1. The CDR3 has 15 amino acids. Germline CDR1 and CDR2: SEHNR and FQNEAQ (reference sequence). The junction had 10 bases not matched to a gene; V was cut back by 5 bases and J by 4 bases.

The count of this clone is one. The rearrangement links TRBV5-5 to TRBJ2-3; D uncertain. The germline V gene encodes CDR1 SGHKS and CDR2 YYEKEE (reference sequence). The V end lost 4 bases, the J end lost 0 bases, and 9 bases lay between the germline ends. CDR3 size: 14 residues. The CDR3 here is CASSPDTSTDTQYF. CDR3 nucleotides: TGTGCCAGCAGCCCTGACACAAGCACAGATACGCAGTATTTT.

Comments on this clone: One end of the junction varies from germline; a read error may be responsible. The chain is built from TRBV7-7 and TRBJ2-1, with TRBD2 matching 8 bases. Germline V gives CDR1 SSHAT, CDR2 FNYEAQ (reference sequence). The CDR3 is 15 residues long. CDR3 sequence: CASSLGAGALNEQFF. DNA for the CDR3: TGTGCTAGCAGCTTAGGAGCGGGGGCCCTCAATGAGCAGTTCTTC.

This clone was observed a few times. This rearrangement joins TRBV10-3 to TRBJ1-1; 7 bases match TRBD1. Germline assignment: CDR1 ENHRY and CDR2 SYGVKD. The length of the CDR3 is 18 residues. V trimming: 6 bases; J trimming: 1 base; junction bases outside the gene matches: 17. In DNA form, the CDR3 reads TGTGCCATCAGGAAAGCCGTTACATCGGGACAGCCGAACACTGAAGCTTTCTTT. As protein: CAIRKAVTSGQPNTEAFF.

J is TRBJ1-2 and V is TRBV27, with D perhaps TRBD1 (5 bases). This CDR3 spans 13 amino acids. CDR1 and CDR2 (germline): MNHEY, SMNVEV (reference sequence). Trimming removed 3 bases from V and 4 bases from J, with 9 bases in between. The CDR3 is CASSFSRAYGYTF. In DNA, the CDR3 is TGTGCCAGCAGTTTTTCCAGGGCCTATGGCTACACCTTC.

The chain couples TRBV5-6 to TRBJ2-7; D possibly corresponds to TRBD1 (5 bases). The CDR3 has 11 amino acids. Germline assignment: CDR1 SGHDT and CDR2 YYEEEE. V was cut by 1 base and J by 6 bases, with 5 bases left in between. CDR3 nucleotide sequence: TGTGCCAGCAGCTTGCAGGGCGAGCAGTACTTC. It yields the protein CASSLQGEQYF.

This clone was found once. The CDR3 DNA follows: TGTGCCAGCAGTGCCGGGACAGGGTTTTACAATGAGCAGTTCTTC. Residues: CASSAGTGFYNEQFF. The rearrangement uses TRBV28 and TRBJ2-1; 9 bases fit TRBD1. Trimming took 5 bases from V and 4 from J; bases not matched to a gene: 6. The CDR3 extends over 15 amino acids. Germline CDR1 MDHEN, CDR2 SYDVKM.

The chain links TRBV19 to TRBJ1-2; D possibly corresponds to TRBD1 (5 bases). Looked up from germline, CDR1 is LNHDA and CDR2 is SQIVND (reference sequence). V was shortened by 6 bases and J by 4 bases, with 21 bases between the two germline ends. The CDR3 runs 16 residues. Here the CDR3 DNA reads TGTGCCAGTAGCAACCCCTTAGGAGGGGCTGTCTATGGCTACACCTTC. This translates into CASSNPLGGAVYGYTF. Looking up the rest from reference TRBV19 and TRBJ1-2 gives the full variable domain: DGGITQSPKYLFRKEGQNVTLSCEQNLNHDAMYWYRQDPGQGLRLIYYSQIVNDFQKGDIAEGYSVSREKKESFPLTVTSAQKNPTAFYLCASSNPLGGAVYGYTFGSGTRLTVV.

V and J are TRBV5-1 and TRBJ1-6, with D maybe TRBD1 (6 bases). V lost 4 bases and J 7 bases, leaving 12 bases between the germline ends. The CDR3 loop spans 14 amino acids. Germline CDR1 reads SGHRS; CDR2 reads YFSETQ. The CDR3 protein is CASSQDSLNSPLHF. CDR3 sequence (DNA): TGCGCCAGCAGCCAGGACAGTCTCAATTCACCCCTCCACTTT.

The CDR3 DNA sequence: TGCGCCAGCAGCTTGGAGGGGGAAGAAGACGAGCAGTACTTC. This gives the protein CASSLEGEEDEQYF. The chain uses TRBV5-1 and TRBJ2-7, with D maybe TRBD1 (6 bases). From germline, CDR1 is SGHRS and CDR2 YFSETQ. Trimming took off 0 bases at V and 5 bases at J, with 12 bases between the two ends. This CDR3 region has 14 residues. Variable domain in full (rest from reference TRBV5-1 and TRBJ2-7): KAGVTQTPRYLIKTRGQQVTLSCSPISGHRSVSWYQQTPGQGLQFLFEYFSETQRNKGNFPGRFSGRQFSNSRSEMNVSTLELGDSALYLCASSLEGEEDEQYFGPGTRLTVT.